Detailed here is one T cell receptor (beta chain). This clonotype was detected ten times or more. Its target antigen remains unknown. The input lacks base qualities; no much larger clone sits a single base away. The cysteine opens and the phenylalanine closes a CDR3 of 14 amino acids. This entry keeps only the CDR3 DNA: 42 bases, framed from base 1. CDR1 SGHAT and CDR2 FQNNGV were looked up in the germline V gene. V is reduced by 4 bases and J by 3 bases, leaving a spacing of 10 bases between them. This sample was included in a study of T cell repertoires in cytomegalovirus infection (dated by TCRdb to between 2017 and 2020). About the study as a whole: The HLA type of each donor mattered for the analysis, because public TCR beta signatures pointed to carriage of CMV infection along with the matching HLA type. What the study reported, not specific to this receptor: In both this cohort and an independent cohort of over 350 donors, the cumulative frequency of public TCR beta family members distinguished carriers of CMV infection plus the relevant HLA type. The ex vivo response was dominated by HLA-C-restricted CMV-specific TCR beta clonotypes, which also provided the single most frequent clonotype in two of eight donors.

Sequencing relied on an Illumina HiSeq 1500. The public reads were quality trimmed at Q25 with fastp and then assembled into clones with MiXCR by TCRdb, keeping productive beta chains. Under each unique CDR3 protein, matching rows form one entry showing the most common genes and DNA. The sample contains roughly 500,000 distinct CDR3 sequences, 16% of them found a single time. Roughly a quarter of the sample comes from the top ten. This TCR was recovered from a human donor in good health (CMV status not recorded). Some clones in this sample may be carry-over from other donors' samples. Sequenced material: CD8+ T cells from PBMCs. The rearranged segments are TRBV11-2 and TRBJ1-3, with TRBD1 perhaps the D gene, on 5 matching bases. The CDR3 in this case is CASSSRDGGNTIYF. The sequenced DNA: TGTGCCAGCAGCTCCAGGGATGGTGGAAACACCATATATTTT.